In its sample, the clone carrying this T cell receptor beta chain was seen a few times. Its antigen is still unknown. The CDR3 is made up of 14 amino acids. The ends were cut back, 6 bases at V and 4 bases at J, with 13 bases in the middle. Germline V gene data show CDR1 as LNHDA and CDR2 as SQIVND (reference sequence). These data are taken from a study of PD-1 blockade in mismatch repair-deficient tumors. Assay used: immunoSEQ multiplex PCR; TCRdb lists only in-frame clones, some missing. The table includes under 95,000 clones, approximately 78% detected once. Study outcomes and limitations: Rapid post-treatment expansion, then contraction, generally preceding radiologic response, marked tumor-resident clones.

The sequence derives from an adult with mismatch repair-deficient cancer. The material sequenced was peripheral blood, taken 44 weeks after starting pembrolizumab. V is TRBV19 and J is TRBJ1-5, with a tentative D call TRBD1 (6 bases). CDR3 DNA sequence: TGTGCCAGTAGAAACAGGGTGCGGAATCAGCCCCAGCATTTT. It translates to CASRNRVRNQPQHF.